The 31 T cell receptor beta chains listed next were all sequenced from one sample in a study of response to subunit inactivated influenza vaccine. TCRdb fed the RT-PCR reads into MiXCR, producing one record per CDR3 protein. Seen here are roughly 570,000 distinct CDR3 sequences, about 15% observed once, and the top ten hold 11%. Sample: PBMCs from blood, taken 11 to 12 days after vaccination. These receptor sequences come from a man aged 50-60 years who received an inactivated influenza vaccine.

The chain couples TRBV20-1 to TRBJ2-7, with D maybe TRBD2 (5 bases). Germline V gene lookup returns CDR1 DFQATT and CDR2 SNEGSKA (reference sequence). The V gene lost 1 base and the J gene lost 0 bases, with 7 bases spanning the gap. CDR3 size: 13 residues. CDR3 coding DNA: TGCAGTGCTAGAGCGGGAAGCTCCTACGAGCAGTACTTC. This gives the protein CSARAGSSYEQYF.

This clonotype showed up just a few times. This rearrangement joins TRBV7-9 to TRBJ1-1; TRBD1 aligns across 7 bases. The V segment lost 5 bases and the J segment 4 bases; nucleotides outside the gene matches: 4. The CDR3 covers 13 residues. The germline V gene encodes CDR1 SEHNR and CDR2 FQNEAQ (reference sequence). As DNA, the CDR3 is TGTGCCAGCAGCCCGACAGGGCTCACTGAAGCTTTCTTT. The encoded protein is CASSPTGLTEAFF.

This clonotype was recorded a few times. The chain has TRBV6-1 and TRBJ1-6, with D unclear. The V and J ends lost 5 bases and 1 base respectively, with 12 bases between them. There are 16 residues in the CDR3. CDR1 and CDR2 from the germline V gene are MNHNS and SASEGT. In DNA, the CDR3 is TGTGCCAGCAGTAAATCCGGACCGTCCTATAATTCACCCCTCCACTTT. Its translation: CASSKSGPSYNSPLHF.

There are a few counts of this clonotype. V usage is TRBV9 and J usage is TRBJ1-4, with D maybe TRBD1 (6 bases). Germline CDR1 and CDR2: SGDLS and YYNGEE. The V gene lost 6 bases and the J gene lost 8 bases, with 20 bases spanning the gap. This CDR3 region has 15 residues. The CDR3 region has the DNA TGTGCCAGCAACTCGGGACAATCCCCGGGAGAAAAACTGTTTTTT. As protein: CASNSGQSPGEKLFF.

The genes are TRBV12-3 or TRBV12-4 and TRBJ2-7; the D gene is possibly TRBD1 (6 bases). The V and J ends lost 1 base and 2 bases respectively, with 12 bases between them. The CDR3 runs to 15 residues. The CDR3 nucleotides read TGTGCCAGCAGTTTAGGGGGGACATTTACCTACGAGCAGTACTTC. Its translation is CASSLGGTFTYEQYF.

The rearrangement uses TRBV20-1 and TRBJ2-1; 10 positions agree with TRBD2. The CDR3 is 16 amino acids. J was trimmed by 0 bases and V by 2 bases; bases with no gene match: 4. Germline loops: CDR1 DFQATT, CDR2 SNEGSKA (reference sequence). Here the CDR3 DNA reads TGCAGTGCTAGATCTAGCGGGGGCCGCTCCTACAATGAGCAGTTCTTC. As protein: CSARSSGGRSYNEQFF.

The chain recombines TRBV3-1 with TRBJ2-5; tentatively, D is TRBD2 (6 bases). The CDR3 has 14 residues. Trimming stripped 5 bases from V and 6 bases from J, with 16 bases between. Germline-derived CDR1 and CDR2 are LGHDT and YNNKEL (reference sequence). DNA for the CDR3: TGTGCCAGCAGCTTAACGGAGGGGAGGAAGACCCAGTACTTC. As protein: CASSLTEGRKTQYF.

This clonotype turned up a few times. The CDR3 nucleotides are TGTGCCAGCAGTGAAAGGGGGCAAAGGTCCTACGAGCAGTACTTC. Residues: CASSERGQRSYEQYF. This chain connects TRBV2 to TRBJ2-7; 7 nucleotides line up with TRBD1. The germline V gene encodes CDR1 SNHLY and CDR2 FYNNEI. V gave up 2 bases and J gave up 1 base; unmatched junction bases: 5. The CDR3 is made up of 15 amino acids.

The chain carries TRBV4-2 and TRBJ1-1, with no clear D. CDR3 length: 13 amino acids. Germline CDR1 LGHNA, CDR2 YNFKEQ. Deletions cut 4 bases from V and 7 bases from J, with 13 bases between. CDR3 sequence reads: CASSPRERFEAFF. Here the CDR3 DNA reads TGTGCCAGCAGCCCCAGAGAGAGGTTTGAAGCTTTCTTT.

This clonotype has a count of ten or more. This chain connects TRBV5-1 to TRBJ2-3; D ambiguous. In germline, CDR1 is SGHRS, CDR2 YFSETQ. This CDR3 comprises 14 residues. V dropped 6 bases and J dropped 0 bases, with 11 bases sitting between them. CDR3 residues: CASKIDISTDTQYF. In nucleotides, the CDR3 is TGCGCCAGCAAGATAGATATTAGCACAGATACGCAGTATTTT.

V usage is TRBV4-3 and J usage is TRBJ1-1, with D perhaps matching TRBD1 (6 bases). The CDR3 has 15 residues. The germline CDR1 and CDR2 sequences are LGHNA and YSLEER. Trimming shortened V by 3 bases and J by 4 bases, and 15 bases separated the two germline ends. This CDR3 reads CASSQAARGGTEAFF. Written as DNA, the CDR3 is TGCGCCAGCAGCCAGGCTGCCAGGGGAGGCACTGAAGCTTTCTTT.

The rearrangement links TRBV7-2 to TRBJ1-6; D might be TRBD1 (6 bases). V was trimmed by 1 base and J by 9 bases, leaving 13 bases between them. CDR1 and CDR2 (germline): SGHTA, FQGNSA. There are 15 residues in the CDR3. CDR3 coding DNA: TGTGCCAGCAGCTTAGTCGTAGGGGGGGGTTCACCCCTCCACTTT. Protein: CASSLVVGGGSPLHF.

This clonotype was picked up a small number of times. The chain combines TRBV7-9 with TRBJ1-1, with 12 bases that match TRBD1. V was pared by 5 bases and J by 1 base, with 8 bases of the junction left unmatched. CDR1 and CDR2 from the germline V gene are SEHNR and FQNEAQ (reference sequence). The CDR3 is 17 residues long. The CDR3 sequence is CASSPTGQGARNTEAFF. CDR3 coding DNA: TGTGCCAGCAGCCCGACGGGACAGGGGGCACGGAACACTGAAGCTTTCTTT.

Only a few counts were recorded for this clonotype. The chain uses TRBV4-2 and TRBJ2-4; TRBD2 agrees at 9 bases. With 0 bases clipped from V and 2 bases from J, the junction kept 5 bases outside the gene matches. Germline V gene data show CDR1 as LGHNA and CDR2 as YNFKEQ. This CDR3 contains 17 residues. The CDR3 reads CASSQDLAGNSKNIQYF. Written as DNA, the CDR3 is TGTGCCAGCAGCCAAGACCTAGCGGGGAACTCCAAAAACATTCAGTACTTC.

The chain couples TRBV5-1 to TRBJ2-7; 8 positions agree with TRBD1. The junction had 12 bases not matched to a gene; V was cut back by 4 bases and J by 6 bases. The CDR3 runs 15 residues. Germline V gene data show CDR1 as SGHRS and CDR2 as YFSETQ. The CDR3 is CASSPRRDRNGEQYF. DNA of the CDR3: TGCGCCAGCAGCCCCCGCCGGGACAGGAACGGCGAGCAGTACTTC.

This clonotype turned up a few times. The rearrangement joins TRBV6-1 to TRBJ1-1; D is possibly TRBD1 (6 bases). CDR1 is MNHNS, CDR2 SASEGT, per germline. V was trimmed by 7 bases and J by 8 bases, leaving 17 bases between them. The CDR3 covers 13 residues. The CDR3 here is CASNQQGLTEAFF. CDR3 nucleotide sequence: TGTGCCAGCAACCAACAGGGATTGACGGAAGCTTTCTTT.

A few counts support this clonotype. The chain carries TRBV28 and TRBJ2-5; TRBD2 is a possible D gene (6 bases). V lost 4 bases, J lost 5 bases, and 14 bases lay in between. This CDR3 region has 14 residues. Germline V gene sequence: CDR1 MDHEN, CDR2 SYDVKM. The CDR3 bases are TGTGCCAGCAGTTCCGGGACTCAAAGGGAGACCCAGTACTTC. Protein: CASSSGTQRETQYF.

This clonotype was counted ten times or more. The V call is TRBV4-1, the J call TRBJ1-5, with D unresolved. There are 15 residues in the CDR3. Per the germline V gene, CDR1 is MGHRA and CDR2 is YSYEKL. The V gene lost 2 bases and the J gene lost 3 bases, with 11 bases spanning the gap. CDR3 amino acids: CASSQNEYYNQPQHF. The CDR3 DNA reads as TGCGCCAGCAGCCAAAATGAGTACTACAATCAGCCCCAGCATTTT.

The chain carries TRBV18 and TRBJ2-1, with 7 bases fitting TRBD2. The germline CDR1 and CDR2 sequences are KGHSH and LQKENI. The CDR3 is made up of 15 amino acids. V gave up 6 bases and J gave up 2 bases; unmatched junction bases: 7. CDR3 sequence reads: CASSTGLSPYNEQFF. As DNA, the CDR3 is TGTGCCAGCTCGACGGGACTATCCCCCTACAATGAGCAGTTCTTC.

This clonotype occurred a few times. The chain uses TRBV7-2 and TRBJ2-7; D is perhaps TRBD1 (5 bases). CDR3 length equals 15 residues. V was clipped by 5 bases and J by 2 bases, with 16 bases between them. Germline-derived CDR1 and CDR2 are SGHTA and FQGNSA. The CDR3 nucleotides read TGTGCCAGCAGCAGAGACAGAGTCCAAGCCTACGAGCAGTACTTC. Its translation is CASSRDRVQAYEQYF.

This chain connects TRBV20-1 to TRBJ2-3; D is possibly TRBD2 (5 bases). CDR3 length: 12 residues. The V end lost 3 bases, the J end lost 13 bases, and 17 bases lay between the germline ends. Germline-derived CDR1 and CDR2 are DFQATT and SNEGSKA (reference sequence). CDR3 DNA: TGCAGTGCTAGCCCCACCATCGGGAATAAGTATTTT. It translates to CSASPTIGNKYF.

This clonotype was seen a few times. The gene calls are TRBV12-3 or TRBV12-4 and TRBJ2-7; 13 positions match TRBD2. V shed 6 bases and J 7 bases; nucleotides not matched to a gene: 12. The CDR3 loop spans 16 amino acids. CDR3 protein: CASRGSGTSGVGEQYF. In DNA form, the CDR3 reads TGTGCCAGCAGAGGGTCCGGGACTAGCGGGGTAGGTGAGCAGTACTTC.

This rearrangement joins TRBV10-3 to TRBJ2-7; D unresolved. V lost 4 bases and J lost 2, with 15 bases in between. The V gene's germline CDR1 is ENHRY and CDR2 SYGVKD. The CDR3 runs 15 residues. The CDR3 protein is CAISGASAKAYEQYF. As DNA, the CDR3 is TGTGCCATCAGTGGAGCCTCCGCCAAAGCCTACGAGCAGTACTTC.

V usage is TRBV19 and J usage is TRBJ2-2; a weak D match, TRBD1 (5 bases). CDR1 and CDR2 from the germline V gene are LNHDA and SQIVND (reference sequence). This CDR3 spans 14 amino acids. The V end lost 1 base, the J end lost 8 bases, and 11 bases lay between the germline ends. CDR3 amino acids: CASSIVLRTGELFF. CDR3 nucleotides: TGTGCCAGTAGTATAGTTCTCCGGACAGGGGAGCTGTTTTTT.

In this sample, this clonotype turned up a few times. This CDR3 is CSARVGRGYNYGYTF. DNA for the CDR3: TGCAGTGCTAGAGTGGGCAGGGGATATAACTATGGCTACACCTTC. V usage is TRBV20-1 and J usage is TRBJ1-2, with D perhaps TRBD1 (6 bases). Germline V gene sequence: CDR1 DFQATT, CDR2 SNEGSKA (reference sequence). Trimming pared 1 base from V and 1 base from J, leaving 13 bases between. This CDR3 has 15 residues.

This clonotype was picked up a small number of times. V and J are TRBV6-2 or TRBV6-3 and TRBJ2-5; D unclear. The V end lost 1 base, the J end lost 5 bases, and 8 bases lay between the germline ends. The CDR3 is made up of 13 amino acids. Germline loops: CDR1 MNHEY, CDR2 SVGEGT. The CDR3 protein is CASSYYMGETQYF. For the CDR3, the DNA is TGTGCCAGCAGTTACTATATGGGTGAGACCCAGTACTTC.

V gene TRBV3-1 combines with J gene TRBJ1-1, with D uncertain. Germline CDR1 reads LGHDT; CDR2 reads YNNKEL (reference sequence). The V end lost 2 bases, the J end lost 3 bases, and 7 bases lay between the germline ends. The CDR3 has 13 residues. As DNA, the CDR3 is TGTGCCAGCAGCCAAATCAGGTACACTGAAGCTTTCTTT. Protein product: CASSQIRYTEAFF. The whole variable domain, remainder taken from reference TRBV3-1 and TRBJ1-1, is DTAVSQTPKYLVTQMGNDKSIKCEQNLGHDTMYWYKQDSKKFLKIMFSYNNKELIINETVPNRFSPKSPDKAHLNLHINSLELGDSAVYFCASSQIRYTEAFFGQGTRLTVV.

The sample holds a few counts of this clonotype. The chain has TRBV12-3 or TRBV12-4 and TRBJ2-7; 7 bases align to TRBD2. The V and J ends lost 6 bases and 0 bases, in that order; junction bases with no gene match: 5. The CDR3 is made up of 14 amino acids. The CDR3 nucleotides are TGTGCCAGCAGCGGACTAGGCCCCTCCTACGAGCAGTACTTC. This encodes CASSGLGPSYEQYF.

V and J are TRBV5-6 and TRBJ2-1, with 9 bases fitting TRBD2. The germline CDR1 and CDR2 sequences are SGHDT and YYEEEE. V lost 5 bases, J lost 2 bases, and 17 bases stayed unmatched. CDR3 length equals 19 residues. As DNA, the CDR3 is TGTGCCAGCAGATTTTCAGCAGCTAGCGGGGACTTTACCTACAATGAGCAGTTCTTC. This codes for CASRFSAASGDFTYNEQFF. Full variable domain (rest looked up from reference TRBV5-6 and TRBJ2-1): DAGVTQSPTHLIKTRGQQVTLRCSPKSGHDTVSWYQQALGQGPQFIFQYYEEEERQRGNFPDRFSGHQFPNYSSELNVNALLLGDSALYLCASRFSAASGDFTYNEQFFGPGTRLTVL.

This clonotype showed up many times. The V and J genes are TRBV20-1 and TRBJ2-1; 7 bases are shared with TRBD2. The length of the CDR3 is 16 residues. CDR1 is DFQATT and CDR2 is SNEGSKA in the germline V gene (reference sequence). V was clipped by 1 base and J by 0 bases; unmatched bases: 6. The CDR3 loop reads CSARGYLAVSYNEQFF. The CDR3 nucleotides read TGCAGTGCTAGAGGATATCTAGCGGTCTCCTACAATGAGCAGTTCTTC.

This chain uses TRBV6-5 with TRBJ1-1; D call uncertain. Between the trimmed V and J ends, which lost 0 bases and 4 bases, there was a span of 6 bases. CDR3 size: 13 residues. Germline V gene data show CDR1 as MNHEY and CDR2 as SVGAGI. In nucleotides, the CDR3 is TGTGCCAGCAGTTACTCGGTCACCACTGAAGCTTTCTTT. Residues: CASSYSVTTEAFF.